One and the same sample provided the 23 T cell receptor beta chains below, sequenced in a study of blood T cells in healthy people across ages. Combining a sample-barcoded 5' primer with a J-beta primer mix, a second PCR ran for roughly 6 to 11 cycles. TCRdb fed the 5' RACE reads into MiXCR, producing one record per CDR3 protein. Found here are roughly 1,700,000 distinct CDR3 sequences, roughly 27% of them singletons; the top ten hold about 8%. The sample comprised blood. The source of these receptors is a woman aged 30 to 39 in good health.

In this sample, this clonotype turned up a few times. This chain connects TRBV29-1 to TRBJ1-4; D remains ambiguous. V dropped 2 bases and J dropped 3 bases, with 4 bases sitting between them. The germline V gene encodes CDR1 SQVTM and CDR2 ANQGSEA. This CDR3 has 12 amino acids. This chain's CDR3 is CSVEQSNEKLFF. Written as DNA, the CDR3 is TGCAGCGTTGAACAGTCTAATGAAAAACTGTTTTTT. The entire variable domain, with the rest obtained from reference TRBV29-1 and TRBJ1-4, is as follows: SAVISQKPSRDICQRGTSLTIQCQVDSQVTMMFWYRQQPGQSLTLIATANQGSEATYESGFVIDKFPISRPNLTFSTLTVSNMSPEDSSIYLCSVEQSNEKLFFGSGTQLSVL.

Concerning this clonotype itself: With a much larger clone just one base away, this may be a read error. The J gene is TRBJ2-7, the V gene TRBV20-1; 7 nucleotides match TRBD2. From germline, CDR1 is DFQATT and CDR2 SNEGSKA (reference sequence). V gave up 7 bases and J gave up 2 bases; unmatched junction bases: 11. The CDR3 covers 14 residues. CDR3: CSVGNRDYTYEQYF. The CDR3 bases are TGCAGTGTTGGGAACCGGGACTATACCTACGAGCAGTACTTC.

As to this clonotype: A read error may explain this, as a much larger clone is one base away. This chain uses TRBV10-3 with TRBJ2-5; no clear D gene. The J call could be wrong; TRBJ2-7 is a better fit for the DNA end. CDR3 length equals 12 residues. Germline V gene data show CDR1 as ENHRY and CDR2 as SYGVKD. The CDR3 here is CAVSDGPNEQYF. The CDR3 DNA sequence: TGTGCCGTCAGTGATGGACCGAACGAGCAGTACTTC.

J is TRBJ2-3 and V is TRBV20-1; D is possibly TRBD2 (6 bases). This CDR3 is 13 amino acids long. Germline lookup yields CDR1 DFQATT and CDR2 SNEGSKA (reference sequence). CDR3 nucleotide sequence: TGCAGCGGGGGTGGGTCTTCTGCAGATACGCAGTATTTT. Residues: CSGGGSSADTQYF.

The table lists this clonotype with a few counts. The chain recombines TRBV5-1 with TRBJ1-1, with a tentative D call TRBD1 (6 bases). V dropped 4 bases and J dropped 1 base, with 11 bases sitting between them. Germline assignment: CDR1 SGHRS and CDR2 YFSETQ. CDR3 length equals 14 residues. CDR3 loop: CASSPVQGNTEAFF. As DNA, the CDR3 is TGCGCCAGCAGCCCCGTACAGGGGAACACTGAAGCTTTCTTT.

J is TRBJ2-7 and V is TRBV7-2; D gene ambiguous. The V end lost 2 bases, the J end lost 3 bases, and 20 bases lay between the germline ends. The CDR3 is 17 residues long. Looked up from germline, CDR1 is SGHTA and CDR2 is FQGNSA. The CDR3 DNA reads as TGTGCCAGCAGCTTACCCGTTGGGTCAAGAAGGCTCTACGAGCAGTACTTC. The encoded protein is CASSLPVGSRRLYEQYF.

Of note for this clonotype: No conserved phenylalanine or tryptophan is present at the end of the CDR3, so a read error is the likely explanation. The chain combines TRBV11-2 with TRBJ2-3, with TRBD2 matching 11 bases. The CDR3 totals 14 residues. CDR1 is SGHAT and CDR2 is FQNNGV in the germline V gene. This CDR3 is CVSRGLAGSDTQYL. CDR3 sequence (DNA): TGTGTCAGCAGAGGACTAGCGGGTTCAGATACGCAGTATTTG.

Comments on this clonotype: A much larger clone differs by one base, so this may be a read error. This chain uses TRBV6-2 or TRBV6-3 with TRBJ2-7; weak D call: TRBD2 (6 bases). This CDR3 contains 14 residues. Germline CDR1 is MNHEY and CDR2 is SVGEGT. V gave up 8 bases and J gave up 7 bases, with 21 bases separating them. The CDR3 spells CASGNSGYGNEQYF. The CDR3 DNA reads TGTGCCAGCGGAAACAGCGGGTACGGTAATGAGCAGTACTTC.

This clonotype was observed at least ten times. The chain is built from TRBV7-2 and TRBJ2-3, with D perhaps matching TRBD1 (6 bases). CDR1 and CDR2 from the germline V gene are SGHTA and FQGNSA. The CDR3 runs 13 residues. V lost 5 bases to trimming and J lost 5 bases, with 11 bases between them. The CDR3 DNA is TGTGCCAGCAGCCAGAAGGGGGTAGATACGCAGTATTTT. Its translation is CASSQKGVDTQYF.

V is TRBV29-1 and J is TRBJ2-3; TRBD2 matches 13 bases. CDR3 length: 14 residues. Germline V gives CDR1 SQVTM, CDR2 ANQGSEA. With 3 bases clipped from V and 8 bases from J, the junction kept 5 bases outside the gene matches. CDR3 nucleotides: TGCAGCGTTGAGACTAGCGGGGGGTGGGGTACGCAGTATTTT. It specifies CSVETSGGWGTQYF.

Ten or more counts support this clonotype. The rearrangement links TRBV29-1 to TRBJ1-2; D gene uncertain. The CDR3 length is 12 residues. CDR1 is SQVTM and CDR2 is ANQGSEA in the germline V gene. V dropped 3 bases and J dropped 6 bases, with 11 bases sitting between them. DNA of the CDR3: TGCAGCGTTGAGGACCGCTCCCATGGCTACACCTTC. It yields the protein CSVEDRSHGYTF. Together with reference TRBV29-1 and TRBJ1-2, the CDR3 gives the full variable domain: SAVISQKPSRDICQRGTSLTIQCQVDSQVTMMFWYRQQPGQSLTLIATANQGSEATYESGFVIDKFPISRPNLTFSTLTVSNMSPEDSSIYLCSVEDRSHGYTFGSGTRLTVV.

The rearrangement joins TRBV2 to TRBJ2-7, with D possibly being TRBD1 or TRBD2 (5 bases each). Germline CDR1 is SNHLY and CDR2 is FYNNEI. The CDR3 sequence is 11 residues long. V lost 7 bases and J lost 6, with 10 bases in between. The CDR3 DNA reads as TGTGCCAGCACCGGGACGCGCGAGCAGTACTTC. Amino acids: CASTGTREQYF. The whole variable domain, filled in from reference TRBV2 and TRBJ2-7, reads EPEVTQTPSHQVTQMGQEVILRCVPISNHLYFYWYRQILGQKVEFLVSFYNNEISEKSEIFDDQFSVERPDGSNFTLKIRSTKLEDSAMYFCASTGTREQYFGPGTRLTVT.

The chain couples TRBV12-3 or TRBV12-4 to TRBJ1-3; D is possibly TRBD1 (5 bases). Trimming left V 2 bases short and J 8 bases short, with 16 bases between. This CDR3 has 15 residues. CDR3 DNA: TGTGCCAGCAGTTTACTAACAGGAGGGGAGTACACCATATATTTT. This codes for CASSLLTGGEYTIYF.

Ten or more counts support this clonotype. V gene TRBV29-1 combines with J gene TRBJ2-7; 7 bases align to TRBD1. Germline V gives CDR1 SQVTM, CDR2 ANQGSEA. V shed 4 bases, J shed 5 bases, and the junction held 14 bases outside the gene matches. The CDR3 is 15 residues long. CDR3 amino acids: CSVVLETGLRDEQYF. The CDR3 region has the DNA TGCAGCGTTGTGTTGGAGACAGGGCTTCGGGACGAGCAGTACTTC.

This clonotype was found a few times. The chain joins TRBV7-9 to TRBJ2-5; 7 nucleotides match TRBD2. Germline V gene data show CDR1 as SEHNR and CDR2 as FQNEAQ (reference sequence). With V trimmed by 3 bases and J by 2 bases, 9 bases remained unmatched. This CDR3 comprises 16 residues. CDR3 DNA sequence: TGTGCCAGCAGCTTCAGGGCTAGCGGTTTTCAAGAGACCCAGTACTTC. This sequence encodes CASSFRASGFQETQYF.

CDR3 region: CATSRDGLADTDTQYF. DNA of the CDR3: TGTGCCACCAGCAGAGATGGGCTAGCGGACACAGATACGCAGTATTTT. The chain has TRBV15 and TRBJ2-3, with 7 bases fitting TRBD2. Germline V gene data show CDR1 as LNHNV and CDR2 as YYDKDF (reference sequence). J gave up 2 bases and V 0 bases, and 5 bases lay outside the gene matches. CDR3 length equals 16 residues.

This clonotype occurred many times. This sequence joins TRBV20-1 and TRBJ2-3; 8 bases fit TRBD2. Trimming removed 0 bases from V and 0 bases from J; junction bases left unmatched: 2. The CDR3 contains 15 residues. Germline V gene sequence: CDR1 DFQATT, CDR2 SNEGSKA (reference sequence). The CDR3 DNA follows: TGCAGTGCTAGAGATGCTAGCGGGAGCACAGATACGCAGTATTTT. Protein product: CSARDASGSTDTQYF.

Notes on this clonotype: The junction does not match germline at one end; this may be a read error. V gene TRBV10-2 combines with J gene TRBJ2-2; D remains ambiguous. There are 14 residues in the CDR3. Germline assignment: CDR1 WSHSY and CDR2 SAAADI. This chain's CDR3 is CASRDGLNTRELFF. CDR3 sequence (DNA): TGCGCCAGCAGGGACGGCTTGAACACCAGGGAGCTGTTTTTT.

This clonotype was counted at least ten times. CDR3 nucleotide sequence: TGTGCCAGCAGCTTGGACCTCTCAGCGGGGACCCAGTACTTC. Translated: CASSLDLSAGTQYF. This sequence joins TRBV7-2 and TRBJ2-5; possibly TRBD2 for D (6 bases). Germline CDR1 and CDR2: SGHTA and FQGNSA. V dropped 3 bases and J dropped 7 bases, with 15 bases sitting between them. The CDR3 contains 14 residues.

This clonotype was detected ten times or more. At one of its ends the junction is not consistent with the germline gene, which may arise from a read error. This chain uses TRBV7-9 with TRBJ2-7; TRBD1 matches 10 bases. Germline loops: CDR1 SEHNR, CDR2 FQNEAQ (reference sequence). This CDR3 spans 14 amino acids. The CDR3 nucleotides read TGTGCCAGCAGCCGGGGGGACAGGGGAAACGAGAAGTACTTC. It codes for CASSRGDRGNEKYF. Full variable domain (rest looked up from reference TRBV7-9 and TRBJ2-7): DTGVSQNPRHKITKRGQNVTFRCDPISEHNRLYWYRQTLGQGPEFLTYFQNEAQLEKSRLLSDRFSAERPKGSFSTLEIQRTEQGDSAMYLCASSRGDRGNEKYFGPGTRLTVT.

This clonotype showed up many times. V and J are TRBV14 and TRBJ2-1; D remains unclear. Between the trimmed V and J ends, which lost 0 bases and 2 bases, there was a span of 8 bases. CDR1 and CDR2 from the germline V gene are SGHDN and FVKESK. This CDR3 has 15 amino acids. CDR3 protein: CASSQDRRAYNEQFF. CDR3 DNA sequence: TGTGCCAGCAGCCAAGATCGACGAGCCTACAATGAGCAGTTCTTC.

This clonotype was counted a single time. The junction departs from the called germline gene at one end, perhaps through a read error. This chain uses TRBV7-2 with TRBJ2-2, with D maybe TRBD1 (6 bases). Germline loops: CDR1 SGHTA, CDR2 FQGNSA. The CDR3 totals 15 residues. CDR3 region: CAISWQQGMAGELFF. Written as DNA, the CDR3 is TGTGCCATCAGCTGGCAACAGGGTATGGCCGGGGAGCTGTTTTTT.

The chain has TRBV12-3 or TRBV12-4 and TRBJ2-3, with D possibly TRBD2 on 6 matching bases. V was shortened by 5 bases and J by 3 bases, with 15 bases between the two germline ends. The CDR3 extends over 15 amino acids. The CDR3 loop is CASSPVFGGTDTQYF. In nucleotides, the CDR3 is TGTGCCAGCAGTCCCGTATTCGGGGGAACAGATACGCAGTATTTT.